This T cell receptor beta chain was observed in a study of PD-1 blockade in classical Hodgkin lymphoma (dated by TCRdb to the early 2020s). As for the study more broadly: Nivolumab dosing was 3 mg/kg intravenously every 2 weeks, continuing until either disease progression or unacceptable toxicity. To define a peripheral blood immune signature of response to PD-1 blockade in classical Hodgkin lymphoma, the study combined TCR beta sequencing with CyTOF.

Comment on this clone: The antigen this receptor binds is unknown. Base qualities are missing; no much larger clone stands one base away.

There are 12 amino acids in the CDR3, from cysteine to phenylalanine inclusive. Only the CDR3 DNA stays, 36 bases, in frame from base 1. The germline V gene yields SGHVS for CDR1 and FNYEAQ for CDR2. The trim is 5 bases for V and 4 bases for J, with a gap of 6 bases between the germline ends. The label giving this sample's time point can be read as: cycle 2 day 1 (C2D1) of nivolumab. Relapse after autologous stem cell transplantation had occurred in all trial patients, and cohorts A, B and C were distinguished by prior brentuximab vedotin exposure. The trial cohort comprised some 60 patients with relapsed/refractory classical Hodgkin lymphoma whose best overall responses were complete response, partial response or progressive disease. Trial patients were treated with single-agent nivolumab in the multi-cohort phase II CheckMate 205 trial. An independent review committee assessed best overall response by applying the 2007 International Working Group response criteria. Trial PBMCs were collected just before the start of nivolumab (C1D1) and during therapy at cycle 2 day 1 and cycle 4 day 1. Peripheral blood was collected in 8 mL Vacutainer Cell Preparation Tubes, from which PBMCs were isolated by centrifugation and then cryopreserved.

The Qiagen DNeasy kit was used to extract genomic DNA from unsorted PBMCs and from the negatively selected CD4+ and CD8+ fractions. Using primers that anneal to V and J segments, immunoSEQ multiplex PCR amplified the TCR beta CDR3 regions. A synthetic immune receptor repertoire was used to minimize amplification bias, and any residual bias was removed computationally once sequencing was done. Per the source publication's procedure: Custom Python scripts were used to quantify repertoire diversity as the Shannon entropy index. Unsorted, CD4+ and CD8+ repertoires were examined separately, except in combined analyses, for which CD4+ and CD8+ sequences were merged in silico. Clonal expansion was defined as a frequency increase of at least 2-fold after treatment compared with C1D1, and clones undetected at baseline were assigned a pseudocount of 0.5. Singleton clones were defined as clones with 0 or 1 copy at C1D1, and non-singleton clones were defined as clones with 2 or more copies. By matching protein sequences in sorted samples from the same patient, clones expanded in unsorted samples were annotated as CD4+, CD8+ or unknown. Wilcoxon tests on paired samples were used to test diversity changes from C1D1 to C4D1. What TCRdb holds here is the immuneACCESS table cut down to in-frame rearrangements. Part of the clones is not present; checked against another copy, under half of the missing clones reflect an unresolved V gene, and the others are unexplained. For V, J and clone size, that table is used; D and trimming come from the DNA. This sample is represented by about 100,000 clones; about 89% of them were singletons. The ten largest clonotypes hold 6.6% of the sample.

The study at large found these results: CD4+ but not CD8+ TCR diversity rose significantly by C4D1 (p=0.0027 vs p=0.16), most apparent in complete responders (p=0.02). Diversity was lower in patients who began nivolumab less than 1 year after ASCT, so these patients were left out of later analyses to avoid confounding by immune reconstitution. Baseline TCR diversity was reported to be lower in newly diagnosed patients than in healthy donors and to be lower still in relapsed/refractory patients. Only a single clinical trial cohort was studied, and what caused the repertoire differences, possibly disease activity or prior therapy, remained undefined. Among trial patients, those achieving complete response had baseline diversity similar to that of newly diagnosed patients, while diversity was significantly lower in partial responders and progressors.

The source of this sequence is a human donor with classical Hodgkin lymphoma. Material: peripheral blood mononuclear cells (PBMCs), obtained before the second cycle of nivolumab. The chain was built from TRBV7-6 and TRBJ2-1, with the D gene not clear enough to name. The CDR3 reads CASSTQYNEQFF. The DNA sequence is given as TGTGCCAGCAGCACGCAATACAATGAGCAGTTCTTC.